This TCR beta chain was recorded in a study of human T cells and chemical hapten exposure. The overall study: Weekly administration of diphenylcyclopropenone to the scalp of patients continued throughout the roughly 25-week study. Patch tests put 0.01% DPC on the upper back, and the results were checked at 6 days.

Unique molecular identifiers were linked by the library to individual cDNA molecules. One entry per CDR3 protein results from TCRdb running MiXCR on the RACE reads. Among around 350,000 distinct CDR3 sequences, about 5% were seen once, and the ten largest hold around 8.6%. V was clipped by 5 bases and J by 0 bases; unmatched bases: 4. CDR1 is SEHNR, CDR2 FQNEAQ, per germline (reference sequence). This CDR3 has 17 amino acids. Time point indicated: pre-sensitization, week 0. Treatment of the sample: therapeutic diphenylcyclopropenone sensitization with weekly scalp DPC. In its sample, this clonotype was seen many times.

The chain joins TRBV7-9 to TRBJ2-3; 14 positions agree with TRBD2. The TCR comes from a woman younger than 35 with alopecia areata. Some clones in this sample may be carry-over from other donors' samples. Material: whole blood, obtained in connection with sensitization to the hapten diphenylcyclopropenone (DPC). The CDR3 reads CASSPGTSGGSTDTQYF. CDR3 nucleotide sequence: TGTGCCAGCAGCCCTGGGACTAGCGGGGGTAGCACAGATACGCAGTATTTT. The whole variable domain, remainder taken from reference TRBV7-9 and TRBJ2-3, is DTGVSQNPRHKITKRGQNVTFRCDPISEHNRLYWYRQTLGQGPEFLTYFQNEAQLEKSRLLSDRFSAERPKGSFSTLEIQRTEQGDSAMYLCASSPGTSGGSTDTQYFGPGTRLTVL.